One and the same sample provided the 19 T cell receptor beta chains below, sequenced in a study of blood T cell repertoires in COVID-19. The table came from immunoSEQ multiplex PCR; TCRdb's copy has only in-frame clones and leaves some out. Among around 220,000 clones listed, around four fifths were seen once. Specimen: peripheral blood. Receptors were obtained from a woman older than 75 with COVID-19, enrolled during active disease.

This rearrangement joins TRBV7-2 to TRBJ2-2; 7 bases are a match to TRBD1. The V gene's germline CDR1 is SGHTA and CDR2 FQGNSA. The CDR3 is made up of 17 amino acids. V was pared by 5 bases and J by 0 bases, with 9 bases of the junction left unmatched. The CDR3 spells CASSPAPGTANTGELFF. Here the CDR3 DNA reads TGTGCCAGCAGCCCTGCCCCAGGGACAGCGAACACCGGGGAGCTGTTTTTT.

The rearrangement uses TRBV30 and TRBJ1-3; no definite D call. The CDR3 extends over 19 amino acids. V was trimmed by 0 bases and J by 0 bases, leaving 21 bases between them. The germline V gene has CDR1 GTSNPN and CDR2 SVGIG (reference sequence). The chain's CDR3 is CAWSVPEVAATFSGNTIYF. CDR3 sequence (DNA): TGTGCCTGGAGTGTACCGGAGGTAGCCGCGACCTTCTCTGGAAACACCATATATTTT.

The chain is built from TRBV9 and TRBJ1-2; 7 nucleotides align to TRBD1. This CDR3 contains 15 residues. V shed 4 bases, J shed 3 bases, and the junction held 9 bases outside the gene matches. Germline loops: CDR1 SGDLS, CDR2 YYNGEE. CDR3 sequence: CASSLGTALDYGYTF. The CDR3 DNA sequence: TGTGCCAGCAGCCTGGGGACAGCGTTAGACTATGGCTACACCTTC.

Note on this clone: At one of its ends the junction is not consistent with the germline gene, which may arise from a read error. V and J are TRBV7-7 and TRBJ2-4; D is possibly TRBD2 (5 bases). Germline CDR1 reads SSHAT; CDR2 reads FNYEAQ (reference sequence). This CDR3 region has 14 residues. The CDR3 DNA reads as TGTGCTAGCAGCTATAGGGCGGGCGGAAACATTCAGTACTTC. Residues: CASSYRAGGNIQYF. The full variable domain, rest sourced from reference TRBV7-7 and TRBJ2-4, is GAGVSQSPRYKVTKRGQDVTLRCDPISSHATLYWYQQALGQGPEFLTYFNYEAQPDKSGLPSDRFSAERPEGSISTLTIQRTEQRDSAMYRCASSYRAGGNIQYFGAGTRLSVL.

This chain uses TRBV7-8 with TRBJ1-4, with a weak D call TRBD1 (5 bases). Per the germline V gene, CDR1 is SGHVS and CDR2 is FQNEAQ. Trimming pared 5 bases from V and 2 bases from J, leaving 18 bases between. The length of the CDR3 is 17 residues. The CDR3, as DNA: TGTGCCAGCAGCGCCACAGCCCTTCAGGGTACTAATGAAAAACTGTTTTTT. This encodes CASSATALQGTNEKLFF.

The table lists this clone with a few counts. The rearrangement links TRBV5-4 to TRBJ2-1, with a tentative D call TRBD2 (6 bases). The CDR3 totals 13 residues. In germline, CDR1 is SGHNT, CDR2 YYREEE (reference sequence). V was clipped by 4 bases and J by 8 bases, with 13 bases between them. The CDR3 DNA sequence: TGTGCCAGCAGCCCTGGGACTCAAGATGAGCAGTTCTTC. Its protein is CASSPGTQDEQFF.

The V gene is TRBV2, the J gene TRBJ2-5, with D tentatively TRBD1 (6 bases). The germline gives CDR1 SNHLY, CDR2 FYNNEI. The CDR3 has 15 residues. The ends were cut back, 3 bases at V and 5 bases at J, with 16 bases in the middle. As DNA, the CDR3 is TGTGCCAGCAGTGATGTGGGGGCGGTTGGTGAGACCCAGTACTTC. It codes for CASSDVGAVGETQYF.

The chain recombines TRBV12-3 or TRBV12-4 with TRBJ1-2, with 9 bases identical to TRBD1. The length of the CDR3 is 12 residues. J was trimmed by 7 bases and V by 6 bases; bases with no gene match: 3. CDR3 coding DNA: TGTGCCAGCAGCCAGACAGGGGGTGGCTACACCTTC. Protein: CASSQTGGGYTF.

This chain links TRBV19 with TRBJ1-1; D not resolved. The CDR3 has 13 amino acids. Germline CDR1 LNHDA, CDR2 SQIVND (reference sequence). Trimming pared 5 bases from V and 4 bases from J, leaving 11 bases between. The CDR3 protein is CASSSTWSTEAFF. In nucleotides, the CDR3 is TGTGCCAGTAGTTCGACTTGGAGCACTGAAGCTTTCTTT.

V usage is TRBV19 and J usage is TRBJ1-2, with 12 bases matching TRBD1. V gave up 6 bases and J gave up 4 bases; unmatched junction bases: 9. Germline V lookup: CDR1 LNHDA, CDR2 SQIVND (reference sequence). This CDR3 comprises 16 residues. CDR3 in DNA: TGTGCCAGTAGCCGGGACAGGGGGCCCGCCGCCTATGGCTACACCTTC. Its translation is CASSRDRGPAAYGYTF.

The genes are TRBV18 and TRBJ1-2; D unresolved. Germline assignment: CDR1 KGHSH and CDR2 LQKENI. There are 14 residues in the CDR3. Trimming left V 2 bases short and J 5 bases short, with 12 bases between. The CDR3: CASSPGGGGYGYTF. Written as DNA, the CDR3 is TGTGCCAGCTCACCAGGAGGAGGTGGGTATGGCTACACCTTC.

This clone was detected a few times. This chain joins TRBV28 and TRBJ1-3, with D uncertain. This CDR3 contains 14 residues. V was trimmed by 1 base and J by 7 bases, leaving 11 bases between them. Germline V gene sequence: CDR1 MDHEN, CDR2 SYDVKM. Here the CDR3 reads CASSLFFRGNTIYF. DNA of the CDR3: TGTGCCAGCAGTTTATTTTTTCGGGGTAACACCATATATTTT.

The chain carries TRBV7-2 and TRBJ1-3; 8 bases align to TRBD1. CDR3 size: 15 residues. J lost 0 bases, V lost 3 bases, and 1 base had no gene match. CDR1 and CDR2 (germline): SGHTA, FQGNSA. This CDR3 reads CASSLDRVSGNTIYF. CDR3 bases: TGTGCCAGCAGCTTGGACAGGGTCTCTGGAAACACCATATATTTT.

Only a few counts were recorded for this clone. The V gene is TRBV5-1, the J gene TRBJ2-1; D is perhaps TRBD2 (6 bases). The CDR3 loop spans 14 amino acids. V lost 5 bases to trimming and J lost 10 bases, with 19 bases between them. Germline CDR1 SGHRS, CDR2 YFSETQ. CDR3 sequence: CASSSGTRIREQFF. As DNA, the CDR3 is TGCGCCAGCAGTTCCGGGACTCGCATCAGGGAGCAGTTCTTC. Filled out from reference TRBV5-1 and TRBJ2-1, the complete variable domain reads KAGVTQTPRYLIKTRGQQVTLSCSPISGHRSVSWYQQTPGQGLQFLFEYFSETQRNKGNFPGRFSGRQFSNSRSEMNVSTLELGDSALYLCASSSGTRIREQFFGPGTRLTVL.

This chain links TRBV4-2 with TRBJ2-5; 7 bases are a match to TRBD2. Germline V gene lookup returns CDR1 LGHNA and CDR2 YNFKEQ. The CDR3 loop spans 17 amino acids. Trimming cost V 4 bases and J 4 bases; bases outside gene matches: 15. The chain's CDR3 is CASSPRSGGGPGETQYF. Here the CDR3 DNA reads TGTGCCAGCAGCCCGCGGAGTGGGGGAGGGCCGGGAGAGACCCAGTACTTC.

The chain links TRBV6-2 or TRBV6-3 to TRBJ2-7; D is ambiguous. CDR3 length: 14 residues. The V end lost 2 bases, the J end lost 1 base, and 9 bases lay between the germline ends. Germline V gene lookup returns CDR1 MNHEY and CDR2 SVGEGT. The CDR3 protein is CASSYGRPSYEQYF. The CDR3 DNA is TGTGCCAGCAGTTACGGGCGTCCATCCTACGAGCAGTACTTC.

This clone was observed a single time. The chain joins TRBV12-3 or TRBV12-4 to TRBJ2-1; the D is unclear. CDR3 size: 12 residues. V was trimmed by 2 bases and J by 7 bases, leaving 6 bases between them. In DNA, the CDR3 is TGTGCCAGCAGTTTACGGGTAAATGAGCAGTTCTTC. Translating gives CASSLRVNEQFF.

This chain joins TRBV28 and TRBJ1-5, with TRBD1 as a possible D gene (6 bases). Germline CDR1 and CDR2: MDHEN and SYDVKM. The CDR3 runs to 17 residues. V lost 2 bases and J lost 6, with 20 bases in between. CDR3 nucleotides: TGTGCCAGCAGTTTAGGTCCAGGGGCTCGGCCGGGTCAGCCCCAGCATTTT. Protein sequence: CASSLGPGARPGQPQHF.

V gene TRBV19 combines with J gene TRBJ2-5, with D possibly TRBD1 on 5 matching bases. Germline loops: CDR1 LNHDA, CDR2 SQIVND (reference sequence). The CDR3 spans 13 residues. V was pared by 7 bases and J by 2 bases, with 11 bases between. The CDR3 is CASKKGLQETQYF. CDR3 nucleotide sequence: TGTGCCAGTAAGAAGGGGCTACAAGAGACCCAGTACTTC.